This T cell receptor (beta chain) comes out of a study of T cell responses to AZD1222 COVID-19 vaccine. The CDR3 consists of 13 residues. The germline V gene has CDR1 ENHRY and CDR2 SYGVKD. V lost 0 bases and J lost 8, with 10 bases in between. Assay used: immunoSEQ multiplex PCR; TCRdb lists only in-frame clones, some missing. This sample carries around 150,000 clones, with about 2.3% going to the ten biggest clones. The sequencing input was peripheral blood. The sequence was obtained from an adult in good health. The chain links TRBV10-3 to TRBJ1-1; D call uncertain. The CDR3 nucleotides read TGTGCCATCAGTGAGTCGAACACTCCAGAAGCTTTCTTT. Protein product: CAISESNTPEAFF.